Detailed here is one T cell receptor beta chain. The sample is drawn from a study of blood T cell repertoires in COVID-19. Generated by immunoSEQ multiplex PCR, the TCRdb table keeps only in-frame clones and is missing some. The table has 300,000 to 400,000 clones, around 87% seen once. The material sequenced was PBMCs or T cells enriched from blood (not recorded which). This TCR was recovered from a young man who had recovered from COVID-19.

The CDR3 loop reads CASSTGGSGANVLTF. The CDR3 bases are TGCGCCAGCTCCACCGGCGGCTCTGGGGCCAACGTCCTGACTTTC. This chain joins TRBV5-1 and TRBJ2-6; D is undetermined. V lost 7 bases, J lost 0 bases, and 11 bases lay in between. The CDR3 covers 15 residues. The germline V gene has CDR1 SGHRS and CDR2 YFSETQ.